This TCR beta chain was identified in a study of a mutant IDH1 vaccine in newly diagnosed glioma. The wider study: Treated patients, roughly 60% male and around 38% female, averaged approximately 40 years of age. Former treatment meant radiotherapy, temozolomide, or both; the majority had gotten both.

Overall study results and limits: Patients showed vaccine-induced immune responses at a rate of around 94%.

Noted time point: baseline, week 1 (first vaccination visit). Treatment described: pre-vaccination baseline after standard-of-care therapy. Only in-frame clones appear in the TCRdb table, and some are missing; sequencing was by immunoSEQ multiplex PCR. In the table there are 85,000 to 100,000 clones, roughly four fifths of which are singletons. As regards this clone: Its antigen is as yet unknown.

The length of the CDR3 is 14 residues. Germline CDR1 is KGHSH and CDR2 is LQKENI. Trimming stripped 3 bases from V and 6 bases from J, with 12 bases between. This sequence joins TRBV18 and TRBJ2-1; D might be TRBD1 (6 bases). The sequence derives from a woman in her forties or fifties with glioma. The sequences come from PBMCs, collected from a glioma patient treated with radiotherapy, temozolomide or both. The DNA of the CDR3 is TGTGCCAGCTCACCTTACAGGGTTCGCAATGAGCAGTTCTTC. It is translated as CASSPYRVRNEQFF. Drawing the rest from reference TRBV18 and TRBJ2-1, the complete variable domain is NAGVMQNPRHLVRRRGQEARLRCSPMKGHSHVYWYRQLPEEGLKFMVYLQKENIIDESGMPKERFSAEFPKEGPSILRIQQVVRGDSAAYFCASSPYRVRNEQFFGPGTRLTVL.